These 26 T cell receptor beta chains share one sample of origin, sequenced in a study of cytomegalovirus exposure and HLA in healthy donors. PCR involved 60 Vbeta and 13 Jbeta primers. Sequencing used immunoSEQ multiplex PCR; TCRdb keeps in-frame clones, though not all of them. The sample records approximately 180,000 clones, about four fifths being singletons. The sequencing sample was made of PBMCs. Receptors were obtained from a woman between 18 and 29 years old in good health and CMV-seronegative.

There are a few counts of this clone. CDR3 amino acids: CASRQLAGLEETQYF. The CDR3 DNA is TGTGCCAGCAGGCAACTAGCGGGACTCGAAGAGACCCAGTACTTC. This chain links TRBV27 with TRBJ2-5; 10 bases line up with TRBD2. CDR3 length: 15 amino acids. J lost 3 bases, V lost 6 bases, and 7 bases had no gene match. Germline V gene lookup returns CDR1 MNHEY and CDR2 SMNVEV (reference sequence).

This chain uses TRBV18 with TRBJ1-3; D uncertain. Deletions cut 3 bases from V and 1 base from J, with 10 bases between. The CDR3 totals 15 residues. Germline V gene sequence: CDR1 KGHSH, CDR2 LQKENI. The CDR3 DNA follows: TGTGCCAGCTCACCTTCCAGCGGTTCTGGAAACACCATATATTTT. Translating gives CASSPSSGSGNTIYF.

The chain carries TRBV29-1 and TRBJ2-7, with unresolved D. With 7 bases removed from V and 0 bases from J, the gap between germline ends came to 13 bases. Germline V gene lookup returns CDR1 SQVTM and CDR2 ANQGSEA. The length of the CDR3 is 13 residues. The CDR3 region is CSAGAESSYEQYF. The CDR3 DNA sequence: TGCAGCGCTGGAGCAGAGAGCTCCTACGAGCAGTACTTC.

The chain links TRBV6-1 to TRBJ2-4; D is possibly TRBD2 (6 bases). This CDR3 has 15 residues. Germline lookup yields CDR1 MNHNS and CDR2 SASEGT. V lost 5 bases and J 10 bases, leaving 21 bases between the germline ends. CDR3 region: CASSPQGLKNMIQYF. The DNA of the CDR3 is TGTGCCAGCAGTCCCCAGGGACTGAAAAATATGATTCAGTACTTC.

In its sample, this clone was seen a few times. This chain uses TRBV27 with TRBJ2-5, with TRBD2 as a possible D gene (7 bases). V lost 6 bases to trimming and J lost 4 bases, with 15 bases between them. CDR3 length: 14 residues. Germline lookup yields CDR1 MNHEY and CDR2 SMNVEV (reference sequence). Here the CDR3 reads CASRPTGGGETQYF. CDR3 sequence (DNA): TGTGCCAGCAGGCCGACGGGGGGCGGAGAGACCCAGTACTTC.

The chain combines TRBV30 with TRBJ1-2; D gene unclear. Trimming stripped 4 bases from V and 2 bases from J, with 11 bases between. CDR3 length: 13 residues. The germline gives CDR1 GTSNPN, CDR2 SVGIG (reference sequence). The CDR3 sequence is CAWIRGLNYGYTF. The CDR3 DNA is TGTGCCTGGATTCGGGGTCTCAACTATGGCTACACCTTC. The full variable domain, its missing parts supplied by reference TRBV30 and TRBJ1-2, is SQTIHQWPATLVQPVGSPLSLECTVEGTSNPNLYWYRQAAGRGLQLLFYSVGIGQISSEVPQNLSASRPQDRQFILSSKKLLLSDSGFYLCAWIRGLNYGYTFGSGTRLTVV.

The chain couples TRBV2 to TRBJ1-5, with 7 bases aligning to TRBD1. The germline gives CDR1 SNHLY, CDR2 FYNNEI. This CDR3 has 12 amino acids. With 6 bases clipped from V and 16 bases from J, the junction kept 12 bases outside the gene matches. CDR3 protein: CASSGSWGQRHF. DNA of the CDR3: TGTGCCAGCAGCGGGAGCTGGGGACAGCGCCATTTT.

This chain links TRBV7-9 with TRBJ1-2, with a possible D match to TRBD1 (5 bases). Germline V gene sequence: CDR1 SEHNR, CDR2 FQNEAQ (reference sequence). The CDR3 is 13 amino acids. The V and J ends lost 5 bases and 4 bases respectively, with 11 bases between them. CDR3 in amino acids: CASSLDTIYGYTF. Written as DNA, the CDR3 is TGTGCCAGCAGCCTGGACACCATCTATGGCTACACCTTC.

The chain uses TRBV20-1 and TRBJ1-2; D unclear. Germline CDR1 and CDR2: DFQATT and SNEGSKA (reference sequence). Trimming took off 4 bases at V and 7 bases at J, with 10 bases between the two ends. This CDR3 is built from 11 residues. The CDR3 sequence: CSANFSPGYTF. The CDR3 region has the DNA TGCAGTGCTAACTTCTCCCCTGGCTACACCTTC.

As DNA, the CDR3 is TGTGCCAGCAGCTCACCGGGACTAGCGAGATACAATGAGCAGTTCTTC. Translated: CASSSPGLARYNEQFF. The V and J genes are TRBV5-4 and TRBJ2-1; 10 bases match TRBD2. Germline V gene data show CDR1 as SGHNT and CDR2 as YYREEE (reference sequence). The ends lost 3 bases at V and 4 bases at J; junction bases unmatched: 7. This CDR3 contains 16 residues. Using reference TRBV5-4 and TRBJ2-1 for the parts outside the CDR3, the full variable domain is ETGVTQSPTHLIKTRGQQVTLRCSSQSGHNTVSWYQQALGQGPQFIFQYYREEENGRGNFPPRFSGLQFPNYSSELNVNALELDDSALYLCASSSPGLARYNEQFFGPGTRLTVL.

The rearrangement uses TRBV5-4 and TRBJ2-7; 9 bases are a match to TRBD1. This CDR3 region has 13 residues. Germline values: CDR1 SGHNT, CDR2 YYREEE (reference sequence). V lost 4 bases to trimming and J lost 6 bases; unmatched junction nucleotides: 5. CDR3 loop: CASSRDRVSEQYF. CDR3 bases: TGTGCCAGCAGCCGGGACAGGGTTTCCGAGCAGTACTTC.

The chain links TRBV29-1 to TRBJ2-3, with D possibly being TRBD1 (5 bases). This CDR3 comprises 16 residues. Germline CDR1 and CDR2: SQVTM and ANQGSEA. The ends were cut back, 0 bases at V and 0 bases at J, with 13 bases in the middle. CDR3 nucleotide sequence: TGCAGCGTTGAAGATTGGAGTGGGGCTAGCACAGATACGCAGTATTTT. Translation gives CSVEDWSGASTDTQYF.

The chain is built from TRBV19 and TRBJ1-1, with 9 bases fitting TRBD1. J was trimmed by 5 bases and V by 5 bases; bases with no gene match: 21. The CDR3 extends over 19 amino acids. The germline V gene encodes CDR1 LNHDA and CDR2 SQIVND (reference sequence). CDR3: CASSSLAAGTGTYGTEAFF. In DNA, the CDR3 is TGTGCCAGTAGTTCTTTAGCTGCCGGGACAGGGACTTATGGAACTGAAGCTTTCTTT.

This clone has more than one count but fewer than ten. The chain couples TRBV2 to TRBJ2-1; 8 bases match TRBD2. The germline V gene encodes CDR1 SNHLY and CDR2 FYNNEI. V dropped 9 bases and J dropped 9; count of bases not matched to a gene: 13. The CDR3 extends over 14 amino acids. CDR3 in amino acids: CASAGTRKSGEQFF. CDR3 DNA sequence: TGTGCCAGTGCCGGGACTAGGAAGTCCGGTGAGCAGTTCTTC.

The chain recombines TRBV18 with TRBJ2-5; tentatively, D is TRBD2 (6 bases). The CDR3 sequence is 15 residues long. Trimming took off 0 bases at V and 5 bases at J, with 13 bases between the two ends. Germline loops: CDR1 KGHSH, CDR2 LQKENI. CDR3 nucleotide sequence: TGTGCCAGCTCACCACCATCGCAGGGAGGTGAGACCCAGTACTTC. The encoded protein is CASSPPSQGGETQYF.

The chain uses TRBV19 and TRBJ2-2; a weak D match, TRBD1 (6 bases). Looked up from germline, CDR1 is LNHDA and CDR2 is SQIVND (reference sequence). V dropped 5 bases and J dropped 5 bases, with 12 bases sitting between them. The CDR3 contains 14 residues. CDR3 amino acids: CASSENRETGELFF. The CDR3 DNA sequence: TGTGCCAGTAGTGAAAACAGGGAAACCGGGGAGCTGTTTTTT.

This clone was seen more than once but under ten times. The gene calls are TRBV27 and TRBJ2-6; D not certain. CDR3 length equals 16 residues. Germline CDR1 is MNHEY and CDR2 is SMNVEV (reference sequence). V was trimmed by 7 bases and J by 2 bases, leaving 15 bases between them. CDR3 DNA: TGTGCCAGCACCCCTCTCCCTGAGGCTGGGGCCAACGTCCTGACTTTC. Translated: CASTPLPEAGANVLTF.

Regarding this clone: A junction boundary mismatches the germline segment, possibly from a read error. The J gene is TRBJ1-3, the V gene TRBV5-6; 7 bases fit TRBD1. This CDR3 is built from 17 residues. Germline V gives CDR1 SGHDT, CDR2 YYEEEE. The CDR3 sequence is CASSRGPTGNSGSTIYF. The CDR3 bases are TGTGCCAGCAGCAGGGGGCCAACAGGGAACTCTGGAAGCACCATATATTTT.

This clone was detected once. This chain links TRBV18 with TRBJ1-4, with D tentatively TRBD1 (6 bases). Per the germline V gene, CDR1 is KGHSH and CDR2 is LQKENI. This CDR3 has 13 residues. The V gene lost 2 bases and the J gene lost 8 bases, with 9 bases spanning the gap. This chain's CDR3 is CASSPGGNEKLFF. The DNA for the CDR3 is TGTGCCAGCTCACCAGGGGGCAACGAAAAACTGTTTTTT.

DNA of the CDR3: TGCGCCAGCAGCCAAGACCCCGCAGGGGGAGCGAACACCGGGGAGCTGTTTTTT. It codes for CASSQDPAGGANTGELFF. The chain is built from TRBV4-3 and TRBJ2-2, with 7 bases matching TRBD1. Losses at the gene ends were 0 bases for V and 0 bases for J; bases not matched to a gene: 7. The CDR3 spans 18 residues. Germline V gene sequence: CDR1 LGHNA, CDR2 YSLEER.

This clone has only a few counts. A far larger clone differs by one base, so this is likely a read error. This chain links TRBV6-6 with TRBJ2-1; 7 positions agree with TRBD2. The CDR3 is 14 amino acids. In germline, CDR1 is MNHNY, CDR2 SVGAGI (reference sequence). V lost 5 bases to trimming and J lost 8 bases; unmatched junction nucleotides: 9. CDR3 sequence (DNA): TGTGCCAGCAGTGGGACTGGCGGGAGTGATGAGCAGTTCTTC. Its translation is CASSGTGGSDEQFF.

As to this clone: The same CDR3 can be traced to other DNA sequences in this sample. The chain links TRBV27 to TRBJ2-7; D is ambiguous. The germline gives CDR1 MNHEY, CDR2 SMNVEV (reference sequence). V gave up 0 bases and J gave up 4 bases, with 7 bases separating them. The CDR3 has 13 residues. This chain's CDR3 is CASSLSGPYEQYF. DNA of the CDR3: TGTGCCAGCAGTTTATCTGGGCCGTACGAGCAGTACTTC.

V is TRBV30 and J is TRBJ2-3, with no clear D. Trimming removed 0 bases from V and 6 bases from J, with 10 bases in between. Germline V gene data show CDR1 as GTSNPN and CDR2 as SVGIG (reference sequence). The CDR3 length is 13 residues. In DNA form, the CDR3 reads TGTGCCTGGAGTGTACGAGGTCCCGATACGCAGTATTTT. As protein: CAWSVRGPDTQYF.

CDR3 sequence (DNA): TGTGCCAGCAGCTTAGACGGGACTAGCGGCACAGATACGCAGTATTTT. As protein: CASSLDGTSGTDTQYF. This chain joins TRBV9 and TRBJ2-3; TRBD2 matches 10 bases. With V trimmed by 4 bases and J by 1 base, 6 bases remained unmatched. Germline loops: CDR1 SGDLS, CDR2 YYNGEE. CDR3 length: 16 amino acids.

The V gene is TRBV19, the J gene TRBJ1-1; 7 bases agree with TRBD1. The trim removed 2 bases at V and 5 bases at J, leaving 8 bases unmatched. This CDR3 spans 15 amino acids. Germline-derived CDR1 and CDR2 are LNHDA and SQIVND (reference sequence). This chain's CDR3 is CASSISGTDWTEAFF. CDR3 in DNA: TGTGCCAGTAGTATATCTGGGACAGACTGGACTGAAGCTTTCTTT.

This rearrangement joins TRBV27 to TRBJ1-1; D uncertain. The V end was cut by 0 bases, the J end by 0 bases, with 20 bases between. CDR1 and CDR2 (germline): MNHEY, SMNVEV (reference sequence). This CDR3 has 19 residues. CDR3 nucleotides: TGTGCCAGCAGTTTATCGGTTACTCCCTTCGGTTCCATGAACACTGAAGCTTTCTTT. Amino acid sequence: CASSLSVTPFGSMNTEAFF.